This is a list of T cell receptor beta chains from one sample in a study of blood T cell repertoires in COVID-19. Produced via immunoSEQ multiplex PCR; TCRdb's table is partial and in-frame only. Among some 400,000 clones listed, about 90% were seen once. Source material: peripheral blood. Receptors were obtained from an older woman with COVID-19, enrolled during active disease. Both conserved end residues are part of each CDR3. A D gene is named only where the DNA matches it firmly. Clone size is stated in some rows and not others, as once, few, many or a class when expanded.

V,size,J,D,CDR3,DNA
TRBV12-3/TRBV12-4,NA,TRBJ1-4,NA,CASKGANEKLFF,TGTGCCAGCAAGGGGGCTAATGAAAAACTGTTTTTT
TRBV19,NA,TRBJ2-7,TRBD1,CASSETGAPYEQYF,TGTGCCAGTAGCGAGACAGGGGCACCCTACGAGCAGTACTTC
TRBV7-8,NA,TRBJ2-7,TRBD2,CASSSGGNEQYF,TGTGCCAGCAGCTCGGGGGGGAACGAGCAGTACTTC
TRBV5-1,NA,TRBJ2-1,NA,CASSFAGQNNEQFF,TGCGCCAGCAGCTTTGCGGGGCAAAACAATGAGCAGTTCTTC
TRBV21-1,NA,TRBJ1-2,NA,CASIGTGLYGYTF,TGTGCCAGCATAGGTACAGGGCTCTATGGCTACACCTTC
TRBV19,NA,TRBJ1-1,TRBD1,CASGGQGGRLKNTEAFF,TGTGCCAGCGGTGGACAGGGGGGAAGGTTGAAAAACACTGAAGCTTTCTTT
TRBV29-1,NA,TRBJ2-1,NA,CSVHLTLLSSYNEQFF,TGCAGCGTCCATCTTACCCTCTTGAGCTCCTACAATGAGCAGTTCTTC
TRBV6-5,NA,TRBJ2-1,TRBD2,CASSRTSGYNEQFF,TGTGCCAGCAGTAGAACTAGCGGGTACAATGAGCAGTTCTTC
TRBV5-6,NA,TRBJ1-3,NA,CASSLLAGHTGNTIYF,TGTGCCAGCAGCTTGTTAGCGGGACACACTGGAAACACCATATATTTT
TRBV2,NA,TRBJ2-1,TRBD1,CASSERTGREQFF,TGTGCCAGCAGTGAAAGGACAGGTCGCGAGCAGTTCTTC
TRBV19,NA,TRBJ1-2,TRBD1,CASTSRGGQGYGYTF,TGTGCCAGTACTAGTCGGGGCGGACAGGGGTATGGCTACACCTTC
TRBV4-1,NA,TRBJ2-7,NA,CASSHTGGSPYEQYF,TGCGCCAGCAGCCATACTGGGGGGTCCCCTTACGAGCAGTACTTC
TRBV5-6,many,TRBJ2-2,TRBD2,CASSSSGGGAGELFF,TGTGCCAGCAGCTCTAGCGGGGGAGGAGCCGGGGAGCTGTTTTTT
TRBV11-3,once,TRBJ2-2,TRBD1,CASSPGTGGRRDTGELFF,TGTGCCAGCAGCCCGGGGACAGGGGGAAGGCGGGACACCGGGGAGCTGTTTTTT
TRBV6-5,NA,TRBJ1-4,TRBD1,CASRGTGPFEKLFF,TGTGCCAGCAGGGGGACAGGTCCATTTGAAAAACTGTTTTTT
TRBV28,NA,TRBJ1-5,NA,CASSFGVLQPQHF,TGTGCCAGCAGTTTCGGGGTCTTGCAGCCCCAGCATTTT
TRBV19,NA,TRBJ2-3,NA,CASSIGRSTDTQYF,TGTGCCAGTAGTATTGGCAGAAGCACAGATACGCAGTATTTT
TRBV19,NA,TRBJ1-2,NA,CAVGQFGLGYTF,TGTGCCGTGGGGCAATTTGGTTTAGGCTACACCTTC
TRBV28,NA,TRBJ1-1,TRBD1,CASSSGSRGHYTEAFF,TGTGCCAGCAGTTCAGGGTCCAGGGGGCATTACACTGAAGCTTTCTTT
TRBV2,NA,TRBJ2-2,NA,CASQRSNTGELFF,TGTGCCAGCCAGCGTAGTAACACCGGGGAGCTGTTTTTT
TRBV19,NA,TRBJ2-2,TRBD2,CASSSGLAYTGELFF,TGTGCCAGTAGTTCCGGACTAGCGTACACCGGGGAGCTGTTTTTT
TRBV5-1,NA,TRBJ1-1,NA,CASSLGTRNTEAFF,TGCGCCAGCAGCTTGGGAACTAGGAACACTGAAGCTTTCTTT
TRBV27,NA,TRBJ1-2,NA,CASSSAWGAPFYGYTF,TGTGCCAGCAGTAGCGCGTGGGGCGCACCTTTCTATGGCTACACCTTC
TRBV6-1,NA,TRBJ1-2,TRBD1,CASSGGPGGPNYGYTF,TGTGCCAGCAGTGGGGGACCAGGGGGCCCTAACTATGGCTACACCTTC
TRBV11-2,NA,TRBJ1-1,NA,CASSSSWGGGLNTEAFF,TGTGCCAGCAGCTCATCGTGGGGGGGCGGCTTGAACACTGAAGCTTTCTTT
TRBV28,NA,TRBJ2-5,TRBD2,CASSRRGSGRPAQYF,TGTGCCAGCAGCAGGAGGGGTAGCGGGAGACCTGCCCAGTACTTC
TRBV5-1,once,TRBJ1-3,TRBD1,CASSTGQEGNTIYF,TGCGCCAGCAGCACGGGACAGGAGGGAAACACCATATATTTT
TRBV6-5,NA,TRBJ1-4,NA,CASSPGHTNEKLFF,TGTGCCAGCAGTCCGGGTCATACTAATGAAAAACTGTTTTTT
TRBV5-1,NA,TRBJ2-3,TRBD1,CASSLGDRGSTDTQYF,TGCGCCAGCAGCTTGGGAGACAGGGGGAGCACAGATACGCAGTATTTT